This T cell receptor (beta chain) originates from a study of cytomegalovirus exposure and HLA in healthy donors. Study-level information: The study placed 80% to 90% of its 350 to 400 genotyped donors in the Caucasian-associated ancestry cluster. Overall study findings and caveats: Previously analyzed data showed that most TCR beta V segments were productive at a frequency of about 87% or about 30%.

With regard to this clone: Its antigen is unknown.

The PCR was carried out with 60 Vbeta primers and 13 Jbeta primers. Sequencing used immunoSEQ multiplex PCR; TCRdb keeps in-frame clones, though not all of them. Of more than 100,000 clones in the sample, approximately 79% were seen once. CDR1 and CDR2 (germline): SSHAT, FNYEAQ (reference sequence). The trim removed 6 bases at V and 2 bases at J, leaving 15 bases unmatched. The CDR3 is 18 amino acids. The gene calls are TRBV7-7 and TRBJ2-2; 7 bases match TRBD2. The sequence was obtained from a man in his fifties or sixties in good health and CMV-seropositive. Sequencing was carried out using PBMCs. In DNA, the CDR3 is TGTGCCAGCAGTTCGACGCCGGGAGGCCTTCTAAACACCGGGGAGCTGTTTTTT. It encodes CASSSTPGGLLNTGELFF.